The following is a TCR beta chain sequence with its context. The antigen is undetermined. The source of the sample is a study of T cell responses to AZD1222 COVID-19 vaccine. Regarding the study as a whole: Spike-specific TCR breadth rose after two AZD1222 doses, and depth rose as well. Unmutated regions of variants are reportedly targeted by nearly half of spike-specific TCRs.

With V trimmed by 10 bases and J by 7 bases, 6 bases remained unmatched. Germline values: CDR1 SNHLY, CDR2 FYNNEI. CDR3 length equals 14 residues. TCRdb's table, derived via immunoSEQ multiplex PCR, lists solely in-frame clones and lacks some. The sample records over 120,000 clones, under 95% being singletons. J is TRBJ2-1 and V is TRBV2; 14 bases line up with TRBD2. This material consisted of peripheral blood, taken on day 0 of AZD1222 vaccination. This TCR was recovered from an adult in good health. The CDR3 sequence: CAIPRTSGGNEQFF. CDR3 bases: TGTGCCATACCACGGACTAGCGGGGGGAATGAGCAGTTCTTC.